These T cell receptor beta chains were read from a single sample in a study of blood T cell repertoires in COVID-19. Clones were read by immunoSEQ multiplex PCR, and TCRdb kept only the in-frame ones, dropping some. The data show 70,000 or so clones, 75% to 90% seen once. The sequencing input was peripheral blood. These receptors originate from a man aged 55 to 70 with acute or convalescent COVID-19. Each CDR3 is given with its conserved first and last residue. The D gene is left open where the match is weak. A row's size may be missing; if present it is once, few, many or a size class.

CDR3 protein: CASSPSDRGQSGELFF
CDR3 DNA: TGTGCCAGCTCACCATCGGACAGGGGGCAATCCGGGGAGCTGTTTTTT
clone size: .
D gene: TRBD1
J gene: TRBJ2-2
V gene: TRBV18

CDR3 protein: CASSLTGDQETQYF
CDR3 DNA: TGCGCCAGCAGCTTAACAGGGGACCAAGAGACCCAGTACTTC
clone size: .
D gene: TRBD1
J gene: TRBJ2-5
V gene: TRBV5-1

CDR3 protein: CAWSVTSGRHEQFF
CDR3 DNA: TGTGCCTGGAGTGTCACTAGCGGGAGGCATGAGCAGTTCTTC
clone size: .
D gene: TRBD2
J gene: TRBJ2-1
V gene: TRBV30

CDR3 protein: CATSTPTTGFKTF
CDR3 DNA: TGTGCCACCAGCACCCCGACCACGGGATTTAAGACCTTC
clone size: .
D gene: .
J gene: TRBJ1-2
V gene: TRBV15

CDR3 protein: CASYFPNGRGEQYF
CDR3 DNA: TGCGCCAGCTACTTCCCAAACGGTAGGGGGGAGCAGTACTTC
clone size: .
D gene: .
J gene: TRBJ2-7
V gene: TRBV10-2

CDR3 protein: CAGNGLAGSTDTQYF
CDR3 DNA: TGTGCCGGCAACGGACTAGCGGGAAGCACAGATACGCAGTATTTT
clone size: .
D gene: TRBD2
J gene: TRBJ2-3
V gene: TRBV6-5

CDR3 protein: CASSSLEISPRFF
CDR3 DNA: TGCGCCAGCAGCTCCCTGGAGATTTCGCCTCGGTTCTTC
clone size: .
D gene: .
J gene: TRBJ2-1
V gene: TRBV5-1

CDR3 protein: CASSSHSQGSDNSPLHF
CDR3 DNA: TGTGCCAGCAGTTCTCATTCGCAGGGGAGTGACAATTCACCCCTCCACTTT
clone size: .
D gene: .
J gene: TRBJ1-6
V gene: TRBV27

CDR3 protein: CASSLGTADFEQYF
CDR3 DNA: TGTGCCAGTAGTTTGGGGACAGCGGACTTTGAGCAGTACTTC
clone size: .
D gene: TRBD1
J gene: TRBJ2-7
V gene: TRBV19

CDR3 protein: CASSQDPGYQETQYF
CDR3 DNA: TGTGCCAGCAGCCAAGATCCAGGGTACCAAGAGACCCAGTACTTC
clone size: .
D gene: .
J gene: TRBJ2-5
V gene: TRBV3-1/TRBV3-2

CDR3 protein: CASSQDLRGGEKLFF
CDR3 DNA: TGTGCCAGCAGCCAAGATCTCAGGGGTGGGGAAAAACTGTTTTTT
clone size: .
D gene: .
J gene: TRBJ1-4
V gene: TRBV14

CDR3 protein: CASRGQFDSPLHF
CDR3 DNA: TGTGCCAGTAGGGGACAGTTCGATTCACCCCTCCACTTT
clone size: .
D gene: TRBD1
J gene: TRBJ1-6
V gene: TRBV19

CDR3 protein: CASRAGRDRGNEQFF
CDR3 DNA: TGTGCCAGCAGGGCCGGCCGAGACAGGGGTAATGAGCAGTTCTTC
clone size: .
D gene: TRBD1
J gene: TRBJ2-1
V gene: TRBV6-5

CDR3 protein: CASSPSPPGFTNYGYTF
CDR3 DNA: TGTGCCAGCAGTCCCTCCCCGCCAGGATTTACTAACTATGGCTACACCTTC
clone size: once
D gene: .
J gene: TRBJ1-2
V gene: TRBV27

CDR3 protein: CASRGLRRGNEKLFF
CDR3 DNA: TGTGCCAGCAGAGGACTCAGGAGGGGTAATGAAAAACTGTTTTTT
clone size: .
D gene: .
J gene: TRBJ1-4
V gene: TRBV6-6

CDR3 protein: CASSLGGQGYTEAFF
CDR3 DNA: TGCGCCAGCAGCTTGGGAGGACAGGGATACACTGAAGCTTTCTTT
clone size: few
D gene: TRBD1
J gene: TRBJ1-1
V gene: TRBV5-1

CDR3 protein: CASSWGGQGNGSPLHF
CDR3 DNA: TGCGCCAGCAGCTGGGGGGGACAGGGGAATGGTTCACCCCTCCACTTT
clone size: .
D gene: TRBD1
J gene: TRBJ1-6
V gene: TRBV5-1

CDR3 protein: CASSAGTSGRTDTQYF
CDR3 DNA: TGTGCCAGCAGCGCAGGGACTAGCGGGAGGACAGATACGCAGTATTTT
clone size: once
D gene: TRBD2
J gene: TRBJ2-3
V gene: TRBV5-6

CDR3 protein: CASSLRAAQETQYF
CDR3 DNA: TGTGCCAGCAGCCTTAGAGCGGCCCAAGAGACCCAGTACTTC
clone size: once
D gene: .
J gene: TRBJ2-5
V gene: TRBV5-6

CDR3 protein: CASSLSSGILSYNEQFF
CDR3 DNA: TGTGCCAGCAGCTTATCTAGCGGGATCCTCTCCTACAATGAGCAGTTCTTC
clone size: once
D gene: TRBD2
J gene: TRBJ2-1
V gene: TRBV7-8

CDR3 protein: CASSSVTGLGLAVLLTDTQYF
CDR3 DNA: TGTGCCAGCAGCTCGGTAACAGGGCTTGGTCTAGCGGTTCTACTCACAGATACGCAGTATTTT
clone size: .
D gene: .
J gene: TRBJ2-3
V gene: TRBV13

CDR3 protein: CATSGRTGDQETQYF
CDR3 DNA: TGTGCCACCAGTGGACGGACAGGGGACCAAGAGACCCAGTACTTC
clone size: .
D gene: TRBD1
J gene: TRBJ2-5
V gene: TRBV24-1

CDR3 protein: CATSGGGAGGYTF
CDR3 DNA: TGTGCCACCAGTGGTGGGGGGGCCGGCGGCTACACCTTC
clone size: few
D gene: .
J gene: TRBJ1-2
V gene: TRBV24-1

CDR3 protein: CASSQSYEQYF
CDR3 DNA: TGTGCCAGCAGTCAATCCTACGAGCAGTACTTC
clone size: .
D gene: .
J gene: TRBJ2-7
V gene: TRBV6-5

CDR3 protein: CASSLDGTGGRPQHF
CDR3 DNA: TGTGCCAGCAGCTTAGACGGGACAGGGGGTCGGCCCCAGCATTTT
clone size: .
D gene: TRBD1
J gene: TRBJ1-5
V gene: TRBV7-6

CDR3 protein: CASSPRTGTEQYF
CDR3 DNA: TGTGCCAGCAGCCCGAGGACAGGAACCGAGCAGTACTTC
clone size: few
D gene: TRBD1
J gene: TRBJ2-7
V gene: TRBV7-3

CDR3 protein: CATSDSSGKSYNEQFF
CDR3 DNA: TGTGCCACCAGTGATTCTAGCGGGAAAAGTTACAATGAGCAGTTCTTC
clone size: .
D gene: TRBD2
J gene: TRBJ2-1
V gene: TRBV24-1

CDR3 protein: CASSLAAGDSPLHF
CDR3 DNA: TGTGCCAGCAGCTTAGCTGCAGGGGATTCACCCCTCCACTTT
clone size: .
D gene: .
J gene: TRBJ1-6
V gene: TRBV11-1

CDR3 protein: CASSQVFETGGRTDTQYF
CDR3 DNA: TGTGCCAGCAGCCAAGTATTTGAGACGGGGGGCCGCACAGATACGCAGTATTTT
clone size: .
D gene: .
J gene: TRBJ2-3
V gene: TRBV4-2

CDR3 protein: CASSVVPSGGGTDTQYF
CDR3 DNA: TGTGCCAGCAGCGTAGTTCCTAGCGGGGGGGGCACAGATACGCAGTATTTT
clone size: once
D gene: TRBD2
J gene: TRBJ2-3
V gene: TRBV9

CDR3 protein: CASSLLGRANTEAFF
CDR3 DNA: TGTGCCAGCAGCTTACTCGGCAGGGCGAACACTGAAGCTTTCTTT
clone size: .
D gene: .
J gene: TRBJ1-1
V gene: TRBV7-3

CDR3 protein: CASSPRGEADYEQYF
CDR3 DNA: TGTGCCAGCAGCCCCCGGGGGGAAGCCGACTACGAGCAGTACTTC
clone size: .
D gene: TRBD2
J gene: TRBJ2-7
V gene: TRBV5-5

CDR3 protein: CASSLSAAGTGAGGYTF
CDR3 DNA: TGCGCCAGCAGCTTGTCAGCCGCGGGGACAGGGGCCGGTGGCTACACCTTC
clone size: .
D gene: TRBD1
J gene: TRBJ1-2
V gene: TRBV5-1

CDR3 protein: CASSPQQGRDGYTF
CDR3 DNA: TGTGCCAGTAGTCCACAACAGGGCCGGGATGGCTACACCTTC
clone size: .
D gene: .
J gene: TRBJ1-2
V gene: TRBV19

CDR3 protein: CASSLLSGRYNEQFF
CDR3 DNA: TGTGCCAGCAGCTTACTTAGCGGGCGTTACAATGAGCAGTTCTTC
clone size: .
D gene: TRBD2
J gene: TRBJ2-1
V gene: TRBV7-6

CDR3 protein: CASSRTMNTEAFF
CDR3 DNA: TGTGCCAGCAGCCGGACTATGAACACTGAAGCTTTCTTT
clone size: .
D gene: .
J gene: TRBJ1-1
V gene: TRBV7-9

CDR3 protein: CASSLILRGQETQYF
CDR3 DNA: TGTGCCAGCAGCTTAATCTTAAGGGGGCAGGAGACCCAGTACTTC
clone size: .
D gene: TRBD1
J gene: TRBJ2-5
V gene: TRBV7-9

CDR3 protein: CASSTTYEQYF
CDR3 DNA: TGTGCCAGTTCTACTACCTACGAGCAGTACTTC
clone size: .
D gene: .
J gene: TRBJ2-7
V gene: TRBV19

CDR3 protein: CASSLEGRVVGEKLFF
CDR3 DNA: TGCGCCAGCAGCTTGGAAGGCAGGGTAGTAGGTGAAAAACTGTTTTTT
clone size: .
D gene: .
J gene: TRBJ1-4
V gene: TRBV5-1

CDR3 protein: CASQGTGGYEQFF
CDR3 DNA: TGTGCCAGCCAAGGAACAGGGGGCTATGAGCAGTTCTTC
clone size: .
D gene: TRBD1
J gene: TRBJ2-1
V gene: TRBV6-5

CDR3 protein: CASIVERDVGELFF
CDR3 DNA: TGTGCCAGCATCGTTGAGCGGGACGTTGGGGAGCTGTTTTTT
clone size: .
D gene: TRBD2
J gene: TRBJ2-2
V gene: TRBV6-6

CDR3 protein: CASSRVAPTDTQYF
CDR3 DNA: TGCGCCAGCAGCCGGGTCGCCCCCACAGATACGCAGTATTTT
clone size: once
D gene: .
J gene: TRBJ2-3
V gene: TRBV5-1

CDR3 protein: CASSFLAGSYGYTF
CDR3 DNA: TGTGCCAGCAGTTTTCTAGCGGGGTCCTATGGCTACACCTTC
clone size: .
D gene: .
J gene: TRBJ1-2
V gene: TRBV6-5

CDR3 protein: CASSEAVHYYGYTF
CDR3 DNA: TGTGCCAGCAGTGAAGCCGTACATTACTATGGCTACACCTTC
clone size: once
D gene: .
J gene: TRBJ1-2
V gene: TRBV6-1

CDR3 protein: CASSRSSGEETQYF
CDR3 DNA: TGCGCCAGCAGCCGTTCTAGCGGGGAAGAGACCCAGTACTTC
clone size: .
D gene: TRBD2
J gene: TRBJ2-5
V gene: TRBV5-1

CDR3 protein: CATKGDTEAFF
CDR3 DNA: TGTGCCACCAAGGGGGATACTGAAGCTTTCTTT
clone size: few
D gene: .
J gene: TRBJ1-1
V gene: TRBV24-1

CDR3 protein: CASRRDRVGEQYF
CDR3 DNA: TGTGCCAGCCGCCGGGACAGGGTAGGCGAGCAGTACTTC
clone size: .
D gene: TRBD1
J gene: TRBJ2-7
V gene: TRBV2

CDR3 protein: CASSLVTGTGHSEQYF
CDR3 DNA: TGTGCCAGCAGCTTGGTGACCGGGACAGGTCACTCCGAGCAGTACTTC
clone size: .
D gene: TRBD1
J gene: TRBJ2-7
V gene: TRBV7-6

CDR3 protein: CATSGGGGAHSYNEQFF
CDR3 DNA: TGTGCCACCAGTGGGGGAGGCGGGGCCCATTCTTACAATGAGCAGTTCTTC
clone size: .
D gene: .
J gene: TRBJ2-1
V gene: TRBV24-1

CDR3 protein: CASSPSGGSNYGYTF
CDR3 DNA: TGTGCCAGCAGCCCCTCAGGGGGCTCTAACTATGGCTACACCTTC
clone size: once
D gene: TRBD1
J gene: TRBJ1-2
V gene: TRBV3-1/TRBV3-2

CDR3 protein: CASSSQSGARVEQYF
CDR3 DNA: TGCGCCAGCAGCTCACAGAGCGGGGCGCGGGTGGAGCAGTACTTC
clone size: once
D gene: TRBD2
J gene: TRBJ2-7
V gene: TRBV5-1

CDR3 protein: CSEGVRGKSNQPQHF
CDR3 DNA: TGCAGCGAAGGTGTGAGAGGGAAGAGCAATCAGCCCCAGCATTTT
clone size: once
D gene: .
J gene: TRBJ1-5
V gene: TRBV29-1

CDR3 protein: CASSIQGPGTDTQYF
CDR3 DNA: TGCGCCAGCTCAATACAGGGTCCGGGCACAGATACGCAGTATTTT
clone size: .
D gene: .
J gene: TRBJ2-3
V gene: TRBV5-1

CDR3 protein: CASSYPGTGEETQYF
CDR3 DNA: TGTGCCAGCAGCTACCCCGGGACAGGGGAAGAGACCCAGTACTTC
clone size: .
D gene: TRBD1
J gene: TRBJ2-5
V gene: TRBV7-6

CDR3 protein: CASSTGTASNQPQHF
CDR3 DNA: TGTGCCAGCAGCACGGGGACAGCTAGCAATCAGCCCCAGCATTTT
clone size: .
D gene: TRBD1
J gene: TRBJ1-5
V gene: TRBV7-2